This T cell receptor beta chain stems from a study of T cells after yellow fever vaccination. TCRdb recomputed calls from the 5' RACE reads with MiXCR, one row per CDR3 protein. Of 500,000 to 700,000 distinct CDR3 sequences listed, approximately 21% are singletons. Germline V lookup: CDR1 MRHNA, CDR2 SNTAGT. V was clipped by 4 bases and J by 2 bases, with 11 bases between them. CDR3 size: 14 residues. The chain combines TRBV6-4 with TRBJ1-1; D perhaps matches TRBD1 (5 bases). Here the sequenced sample was PBMCs, taken 15 days after the yellow fever booster vaccination. The sequence was obtained from a young man who received the YFV17D yellow fever vaccine. The CDR3 loop reads CASSVTGGNTEAFF. The CDR3 nucleotides read TGTGCCAGCAGTGTGACGGGGGGAAACACTGAAGCTTTCTTT.